The 20 T cell receptor beta chains below all came from one sample that was sequenced in a study of cytotoxic CD8 clonotypes in ibrutinib-treated CLL. Produced via immunoSEQ multiplex PCR; TCRdb's table is partial and in-frame only. Of tens of thousands of clones in the sample, 85% to 90% are singletons; the top ten hold around 5%. The source material was PBMCs, sampled before ibrutinib treatment. Receptors originate from a human donor with chronic lymphocytic leukemia.

This chain joins TRBV5-6 and TRBJ1-1; no clear D. This CDR3 has 11 residues. Trimming left V 3 bases short and J 1 base short, with 1 base between. Germline V lookup: CDR1 SGHDT, CDR2 YYEEEE. In DNA form, the CDR3 reads TGTGCCAGCAGCTCGAACACTGAAGCTTTCTTT. Protein: CASSSNTEAFF.

The chain carries TRBV11-3 and TRBJ2-5; D not resolved. The V and J ends lost 3 bases and 4 bases respectively, with 6 bases between them. This CDR3 is 12 amino acids long. Per germline, CDR1 SGHNT and CDR2 YENEEA. Written as DNA, the CDR3 is TGTGCCAGCAGCTTGAGTGGAGAGACCCAGTACTTC. Its protein product is CASSLSGETQYF.

V and J are TRBV30 and TRBJ1-2, with D uncertain. Per the germline V gene, CDR1 is GTSNPN and CDR2 is SVGIG (reference sequence). CDR3 length equals 15 residues. The germline V and J ends were trimmed by 5 bases and 4 bases, with 20 bases remaining between them. In DNA form, the CDR3 reads TGTGCCTGGTCGAAACCCGGTTCAGGAATCTATGGCTACACCTTC. Translation gives CAWSKPGSGIYGYTF.

V gene TRBV7-9 combines with J gene TRBJ1-1, with a weak D call TRBD1 (5 bases). Germline CDR1 and CDR2: SEHNR and FQNEAQ (reference sequence). Trimming left V 6 bases short and J 8 bases short, with 16 bases between. The CDR3 covers 13 residues. The DNA of the CDR3 is TGTGCCAGCAGACCAACACTTAGGGACGAAGCTTTCTTT. Amino acid sequence: CASRPTLRDEAFF.

This sequence joins TRBV27 and TRBJ2-7; TRBD1 matches at 9 bases. The germline gives CDR1 MNHEY, CDR2 SMNVEV (reference sequence). The CDR3 spans 14 residues. With V trimmed by 6 bases and J by 5 bases, 8 bases remained unmatched. DNA for the CDR3: TGTGCCAGCAGACTGACAGGGGGAACGAACGAGCAGTACTTC. This translates into CASRLTGGTNEQYF.

This clone was counted only a few times. This sequence joins TRBV2 and TRBJ1-1; TRBD1 is a possible D gene (6 bases). Per germline, CDR1 SNHLY and CDR2 FYNNEI. The CDR3 sequence is 14 residues long. Trimming stripped 8 bases from V and 1 base from J, with 14 bases between. The CDR3 here is CASHGAQGNTEAFF. CDR3 sequence (DNA): TGTGCCAGCCACGGGGCACAGGGGAACACTGAAGCTTTCTTT.

The chain uses TRBV7-8 and TRBJ2-7, with a tentative D call TRBD1 (5 bases). The CDR3 is 15 residues long. V was cut by 6 bases and J by 2 bases, with 17 bases left in between. Germline V gene lookup returns CDR1 SGHVS and CDR2 FQNEAQ. This CDR3 is CASRGLGRQTYEQYF. The CDR3 bases are TGTGCCAGCAGGGGATTGGGGCGGCAGACCTACGAGCAGTACTTC.

The chain employs TRBV5-1 and TRBJ1-4; the D is unclear. CDR1 is SGHRS and CDR2 is YFSETQ in the germline V gene. The CDR3 has 15 residues. Trimming removed 3 bases at V and 5 bases at J, with 14 bases between. DNA of the CDR3: TGCGCCAGCAGCTCAGGACCGGGTATAAATGAAAAACTGTTTTTT. Its translation is CASSSGPGINEKLFF.

This chain connects TRBV18 to TRBJ2-7; 14 positions agree with TRBD2. Germline V CDR1 and CDR2: KGHSH, LQKENI. Trimming took 6 bases from V and 9 from J; bases not matched to a gene: 7. The CDR3 length is 14 residues. The CDR3: CASSTGTSGRVQYF. The CDR3 nucleotides read TGTGCCAGCTCGACCGGGACTAGCGGGAGAGTGCAGTACTTC.

This clone was counted only a few times. This chain's CDR3 is CASSRTQHQPQHF. CDR3 DNA: TGTGCCAGCAGCCGTACGCAGCATCAGCCCCAGCATTTT. The V call is TRBV27, the J call TRBJ1-5; no clear D. The CDR3 runs to 13 residues. CDR1 and CDR2 (germline): MNHEY, SMNVEV (reference sequence). V dropped 6 bases and J dropped 5 bases, with 11 bases sitting between them.

V usage is TRBV6-1 and J usage is TRBJ1-2; 7 nucleotides align to TRBD1. V shed 6 bases and J 8 bases; nucleotides not matched to a gene: 9. Looked up from germline, CDR1 is MNHNS and CDR2 is SASEGT. The CDR3 covers 13 residues. The CDR3: CASSVGGARGYTF. Written as DNA, the CDR3 is TGTGCCAGCAGCGTAGGGGGCGCGAGGGGCTACACCTTC.

The table lists this clone with a few counts. J is TRBJ2-6 and V is TRBV5-1; the D gene is possibly TRBD1 (5 bases). Trimming stripped 4 bases from V and 2 bases from J, with 10 bases between. The CDR3 totals 15 residues. CDR1 is SGHRS, CDR2 YFSETQ, per germline. The chain's CDR3 is CASSIQDTGANVLTF. The CDR3 DNA reads TGCGCCAGCAGCATACAGGATACTGGGGCCAACGTCCTGACTTTC.

This chain links TRBV14 with TRBJ2-1, with a possible D match to TRBD2 (7 bases). V was trimmed by 1 base and J by 4 bases, leaving 17 bases between them. This CDR3 is built from 17 residues. Germline V CDR1 and CDR2: SGHDN, FVKESK. This chain's CDR3 is CASSQVGGGLLYNEQFF. In DNA form, the CDR3 reads TGTGCCAGCAGCCAAGTGGGAGGGGGATTACTATACAATGAGCAGTTCTTC.

This rearrangement joins TRBV7-3 to TRBJ2-1; a possible D gene is TRBD2 (5 bases). The germline gives CDR1 SGHTA, CDR2 FQGTGA. Trimming stripped 2 bases from V and 8 bases from J, with 10 bases between. The CDR3 is 13 amino acids. For the CDR3, the DNA is TGTGCCAGCAGCTTAGGGCTAGCTGATGAGCAGTTCTTC. Translating it yields CASSLGLADEQFF.

This clone was counted between two and nine times. The V and J genes are TRBV25-1 and TRBJ2-7, with D hard to call. Germline CDR1 is MGHDK and CDR2 is SYGVNS. The V end lost 4 bases, the J end lost 2 bases, and 12 bases lay between the germline ends. The CDR3 is 14 residues long. The CDR3 DNA sequence: TGTGCCAGCAGTGGGACCCGAGGCCCCTACGAGCAGTACTTC. Amino acid sequence: CASSGTRGPYEQYF.

The V gene is TRBV15, the J gene TRBJ2-5; TRBD2 might be the D (5 bases). Germline V gene lookup returns CDR1 LNHNV and CDR2 YYDKDF (reference sequence). The V gene lost 1 base and the J gene lost 4 bases, with 19 bases spanning the gap. This CDR3 region has 17 residues. The CDR3 nucleotides read TGTGCCACCAGCAGAGGCGATGTTCGGGGTTCGCGAGAGACCCAGTACTTC. Protein product: CATSRGDVRGSRETQYF.

V is TRBV28 and J is TRBJ2-5; D unresolved. V dropped 2 bases and J dropped 5 bases, with 12 bases sitting between them. The CDR3 contains 14 residues. Germline CDR1 is MDHEN and CDR2 is SYDVKM. The CDR3 region has the DNA TGTGCCAGCAGTTTAGTAGGTCCAGTCGAGACCCAGTACTTC. Protein product: CASSLVGPVETQYF.

The rearrangement uses TRBV5-1 and TRBJ2-7; D is unclear. Trimming stripped 4 bases from V and 6 bases from J, with 14 bases between. Germline CDR1 SGHRS, CDR2 YFSETQ. The CDR3 runs 13 residues. CDR3 sequence: CASSAHKGREQYF. As DNA, the CDR3 is TGCGCCAGCAGCGCCCATAAGGGCCGCGAGCAGTACTTC. Full variable domain (outside the CDR3, taken from reference TRBV5-1 and TRBJ2-7): KAGVTQTPRYLIKTRGQQVTLSCSPISGHRSVSWYQQTPGQGLQFLFEYFSETQRNKGNFPGRFSGRQFSNSRSEMNVSTLELGDSALYLCASSAHKGREQYFGPGTRLTVT.

J is TRBJ2-7 and V is TRBV4-2; 11 positions agree with TRBD2. The CDR3 consists of 17 residues. CDR1 and CDR2 from the germline V gene are LGHNA and YNFKEQ. V gave up 2 bases and J gave up 4 bases; unmatched junction bases: 10. CDR3 nucleotide sequence: TGTGCCAGCAGCCAATCGGGGTACGGGACTAGCGGTTACGAGCAGTACTTC. This encodes CASSQSGYGTSGYEQYF.

V is TRBV29-1 and J is TRBJ1-2, with TRBD1 identical over 7 bases. This CDR3 region has 14 residues. The junction had 6 bases not matched to a gene; V was cut back by 1 base and J by 4 bases. CDR1 is SQVTM, CDR2 ANQGSEA, per germline. DNA for the CDR3: TGCAGCGTTGAAGTCGGGGCAGGGGGCTATGGCTACACCTTC. This gives the protein CSVEVGAGGYGYTF.